This TCR beta chain stems from a study of blood T cell repertoires in COVID-19. Clones were sequenced by immunoSEQ multiplex PCR, and TCRdb holds only the in-frame ones, with some missing. The profile shows some 310,000 clones, almost 90% of them singletons. Germline V lookup: CDR1 KGHSH, CDR2 LQKENI. The CDR3 contains 14 residues. Germline trimming cut 4 bases from V and 3 bases from J; bases unmatched to any gene: 4. The J gene is TRBJ2-5, the V gene TRBV18; 8 bases agree with TRBD2. The sequence derives from a woman under 40 with COVID-19, enrolled during active disease. The sample comprised peripheral blood. In nucleotides, the CDR3 is TGTGCCAGCTCACGGACTAGCAGCGAAGAGACCCAGTACTTC. The encoded protein is CASSRTSSEETQYF.